A single sample gave rise to the 24 T cell receptor beta chains below, sequenced in a study of cytomegalovirus exposure and HLA in healthy donors. The PCR used 60 Vbeta and 13 Jbeta primers. TCRdb's copy holds only in-frame clones and misses some; the assay was immunoSEQ multiplex PCR. The table includes more than 90,000 clones, under 90% detected once. Sequenced input: PBMCs. The origin of the receptors is a man aged 50-59 years in good health and CMV-seronegative.

This sequence joins TRBV7-2 and TRBJ2-7, with D possibly TRBD1 on 6 matching bases. The CDR3 loop spans 16 amino acids. Per the germline V gene, CDR1 is SGHTA and CDR2 is FQGNSA. Trimming cost V 1 base and J 0 bases, with 13 bases left between them. CDR3: CASSLGQGQFSYEQYF. CDR3 coding DNA: TGTGCCAGCAGCTTAGGTCAAGGACAGTTCTCCTACGAGCAGTACTTC.

The gene calls are TRBV5-1 and TRBJ2-7; 9 bases are shared with TRBD2. The CDR3 totals 15 residues. J lost 0 bases, V lost 4 bases, and 5 bases had no gene match. Looked up from germline, CDR1 is SGHRS and CDR2 is YFSETQ. CDR3 nucleotides: TGCGCCAGCAGCCCCCTAGCGGGATCCTCCTACGAGCAGTACTTC. Protein: CASSPLAGSSYEQYF.

This clone occurred once. CDR3 loop: CAISEGKGSGETQYF. The CDR3 coding sequence is TGTGCCATCAGTGAGGGTAAAGGATCGGGAGAGACCCAGTACTTC. The chain is built from TRBV10-3 and TRBJ2-5; no clear D. This CDR3 is built from 15 residues. The germline V gene has CDR1 ENHRY and CDR2 SYGVKD. Trimming removed 2 bases from V and 4 bases from J, with 14 bases in between.

The chain links TRBV18 to TRBJ1-2; 10 bases agree with TRBD1. The CDR3 has 14 residues. Germline loops: CDR1 KGHSH, CDR2 LQKENI. The V and J ends lost 6 bases and 7 bases, in that order; junction bases with no gene match: 8. The chain's CDR3 is CASSVDRGPGGYTF. DNA for the CDR3: TGTGCCAGCTCGGTCGACAGGGGGCCGGGTGGCTACACCTTC.

This chain joins TRBV6-6 and TRBJ2-7; 8 positions agree with TRBD2. The CDR3 sequence is 16 residues long. With V trimmed by 2 bases and J by 1 base, 7 bases remained unmatched. The germline V gene has CDR1 MNHNY and CDR2 SVGAGI (reference sequence). The CDR3 DNA reads as TGTGCCAGCAGTTACGCAACTAGCGGCCAATCCTACGAGCAGTACTTC. It yields the protein CASSYATSGQSYEQYF.

The rearrangement uses TRBV5-1 and TRBJ2-3; the match to TRBD2 covers 12 bases. This CDR3 is built from 17 residues. Germline V gene lookup returns CDR1 SGHRS and CDR2 YFSETQ. V lost 4 bases to trimming and J lost 4 bases; unmatched junction nucleotides: 10. CDR3 nucleotide sequence: TGCGCCAGCAGCCCGGGACTAGCGGGCGGGGGGGCAGATACGCAGTATTTT. This gives the protein CASSPGLAGGGADTQYF.

The DNA for the CDR3 is TGTGCCAGCAGTGAAGTGCTAAGGGGCGAGCAGTACTTC. It translates to CASSEVLRGEQYF. This chain connects TRBV6-1 to TRBJ2-7; D is perhaps TRBD1 (5 bases). CDR1 is MNHNS and CDR2 is SASEGT in the germline V gene. The CDR3 has 13 amino acids. V lost 1 base and J lost 6, with 10 bases in between.

This chain links TRBV10-3 with TRBJ1-2; D is perhaps TRBD1 (5 bases). There are 12 residues in the CDR3. The germline CDR1 and CDR2 sequences are ENHRY and SYGVKD. Between the trimmed V and J ends, which lost 4 bases and 6 bases, there was a span of 9 bases. DNA of the CDR3: TGTGCCATCAGTGGGGGCGAGGATGGCTACACCTTC. Its protein is CAISGGEDGYTF.

V gene TRBV4-3 combines with J gene TRBJ2-7; 10 bases agree with TRBD1. Germline loops: CDR1 LGHNA, CDR2 YSLEER. This CDR3 has 17 residues. The trim removed 0 bases at V and 2 bases at J, leaving 7 bases unmatched. CDR3 amino acids: CASSQDSRDRGPYEQYF. For the CDR3, the DNA is TGCGCCAGCAGCCAAGATAGCCGGGACAGGGGACCCTACGAGCAGTACTTC.

The chain recombines TRBV28 with TRBJ2-7; 12 positions agree with TRBD2. The germline gives CDR1 MDHEN, CDR2 SYDVKM. V lost 4 bases to trimming and J lost 2 bases; unmatched junction nucleotides: 3. The CDR3 sequence is 15 residues long. CDR3 amino acids: CASSSASGRAYEQYF. In nucleotides, the CDR3 is TGTGCCAGCAGTTCCGCTAGCGGGAGGGCCTACGAGCAGTACTTC.

This clone appeared once. Other DNA sequences in this specimen translate into the identical CDR3. The chain combines TRBV9 with TRBJ2-7; 8 bases agree with TRBD1. Trimming removed 3 bases from V and 6 bases from J; junction bases left unmatched: 17. The CDR3 consists of 17 residues. From germline, CDR1 is SGDLS and CDR2 YYNGEE. The CDR3 region has the DNA TGTGCCAGCAGCGGGGCTCTCGAGGGGACAGGTGGCCCCGAGCAGTACTTC. Its protein product is CASSGALEGTGGPEQYF. The entire variable domain, with the rest obtained from reference TRBV9 and TRBJ2-7, is as follows: DSGVTQTPKHLITATGQRVTLRCSPRSGDLSVYWYQQSLDQGLQFLIQYYNGEERAKGNILERFSAQQFPDLHSELNLSSLELGDSALYFCASSGALEGTGGPEQYFGPGTRLTVT.

V and J are TRBV28 and TRBJ2-3, with unresolved D. The V and J ends lost 6 bases and 0 bases respectively, with 13 bases between them. Looked up from germline, CDR1 is MDHEN and CDR2 is SYDVKM. This CDR3 has 15 residues. CDR3 loop: CASSPRWSSTDTQYF. CDR3 in DNA: TGTGCCAGCAGCCCCCGGTGGAGTAGCACAGATACGCAGTATTTT.

The chain joins TRBV6-6 to TRBJ1-1, with 8 bases aligning to TRBD1. V shed 6 bases, J shed 4 bases, and the junction held 10 bases outside the gene matches. The germline V gene encodes CDR1 MNHNY and CDR2 SVGAGI (reference sequence). The CDR3 runs to 15 residues. CDR3 loop: CASSRGQGGITEAFF. In DNA form, the CDR3 reads TGTGCCAGCAGCCGAGGACAGGGAGGGATCACTGAAGCTTTCTTT.

The chain couples TRBV28 to TRBJ2-5; 8 nucleotides line up with TRBD1. The germline V gene has CDR1 MDHEN and CDR2 SYDVKM. V was clipped by 6 bases and J by 5 bases; unmatched bases: 8. This CDR3 contains 14 residues. CDR3 protein: CASSFTGGKETQYF. The CDR3, as DNA: TGTGCCAGCAGCTTTACAGGGGGGAAGGAGACCCAGTACTTC.

CDR3 coding DNA: TGTGCCAGCAGCTCCCCCCAGGGTGCCGTCCGCGAGCAGTACTTC. The encoded protein is CASSSPQGAVREQYF. The genes are TRBV5-8 and TRBJ2-7; TRBD1 is a possible D gene (5 bases). Trimming left V 3 bases short and J 6 bases short, with 19 bases between. Germline CDR1 SGHTS, CDR2 YDEGEE. This CDR3 spans 15 amino acids.

V gene TRBV28 combines with J gene TRBJ2-1; possibly TRBD2 for D (5 bases). The CDR3 runs 14 residues. The germline CDR1 and CDR2 sequences are MDHEN and SYDVKM. The V gene lost 6 bases and the J gene lost 5 bases, with 14 bases spanning the gap. The CDR3 protein is CASRTFGVNNEQFF. Written as DNA, the CDR3 is TGTGCCAGCAGAACCTTCGGGGTGAACAATGAGCAGTTCTTC.

The chain combines TRBV28 with TRBJ2-5; 7 bases line up with TRBD2. The CDR3 contains 15 residues. With 6 bases clipped from V and 1 base from J, the junction kept 8 bases outside the gene matches. From germline, CDR1 is MDHEN and CDR2 SYDVKM. The CDR3 loop is CASRHGGSLQETQYF. CDR3 in DNA: TGTGCCAGCAGGCACGGCGGGAGCCTCCAAGAGACCCAGTACTTC.

In this sample, this clone turned up a few times. The genes are TRBV14 and TRBJ2-5; D gene unclear. The V gene lost 0 bases and the J gene lost 2 bases, with 10 bases spanning the gap. The CDR3 covers 15 residues. CDR1 and CDR2 from the germline V gene are SGHDN and FVKESK. The CDR3 region is CASSQDVTVQETQYF. DNA for the CDR3: TGTGCCAGCAGCCAAGATGTCACAGTACAAGAGACCCAGTACTTC.

With regard to this clone: The sample has other DNA sequences that encode this CDR3 too. The V call is TRBV29-1, the J call TRBJ1-2; 7 bases map to TRBD1. Germline V lookup: CDR1 SQVTM, CDR2 ANQGSEA. Losses at the gene ends were 7 bases for V and 3 bases for J; bases not matched to a gene: 2. The CDR3 length is 11 residues. CDR3 region: CSAGTDYGYTF. The DNA of the CDR3 is TGCAGCGCCGGGACAGACTATGGCTACACCTTC.

This chain uses TRBV28 with TRBJ1-2; TRBD1 is a possible D gene (6 bases). V gave up 7 bases and J gave up 2 bases, with 11 bases separating them. The CDR3 has 13 residues. Germline V gene data show CDR1 as MDHEN and CDR2 as SYDVKM. CDR3 nucleotides: TGTGCCAGCATCTCGACAGGAAACTATGGCTACACCTTC. Its translation is CASISTGNYGYTF.

The rearrangement uses TRBV15 and TRBJ2-7; 13 bases map to TRBD2. V lost 5 bases to trimming and J lost 4 bases; unmatched junction nucleotides: 5. Germline assignment: CDR1 LNHNV and CDR2 YYDKDF (reference sequence). The CDR3 is 15 residues long. Here the CDR3 DNA reads TGTGCCACCAGCGAACGACTAGCGGGAGGTTACGAGCAGTACTTC. Translation gives CATSERLAGGYEQYF.

V is TRBV5-8 and J is TRBJ2-2, with TRBD2 identical over 7 bases. V gave up 0 bases and J gave up 5 bases; unmatched junction bases: 4. The germline CDR1 and CDR2 sequences are SGHTS and YDEGEE. The CDR3 has 15 residues. This chain's CDR3 is CASSLGGSGTGELFF. CDR3 DNA sequence: TGTGCCAGCAGCTTGGGCGGGAGCGGGACCGGGGAGCTGTTTTTT. Using reference TRBV5-8 and TRBJ2-2 for the parts outside the CDR3, the full variable domain is EAGVTQSPTHLIKTRGQQATLRCSPISGHTSVYWYQQALGLGLQFLLWYDEGEERNRGNFPPRFSGRQFPNYSSELNVNALELEDSALYLCASSLGGSGTGELFFGEGSRLTVL.

V gene TRBV7-3 combines with J gene TRBJ2-2, with 11 bases aligning to TRBD1. V lost 1 base to trimming and J lost 4 bases; unmatched junction nucleotides: 5. Germline CDR1 and CDR2: SGHTA and FQGTGA. The CDR3 totals 17 residues. The CDR3 DNA follows: TGTGCCAGCAGCTTAAGTCTGGGACAGGGGGGCACCGGGGAGCTGTTTTTT. The encoded protein is CASSLSLGQGGTGELFF.

The chain has TRBV5-8 and TRBJ2-5; TRBD2 matches at 14 bases. Trimming cost V 0 bases and J 5 bases; bases outside gene matches: 6. Germline assignment: CDR1 SGHTS and CDR2 YDEGEE. The CDR3 covers 17 residues. CDR3 in amino acids: CASSLGTSGRTGETQYF. CDR3 coding DNA: TGTGCCAGCAGCTTGGGGACTAGCGGGAGGACTGGGGAGACCCAGTACTTC.